This passage covers 25 T cell receptor beta chains from one sample sequenced in a study of yellow fever vaccine responses in identical twins. TCRdb itself ran the RT-PCR reads through MiXCR, one entry per CDR3 protein. The table lists about 10,000 distinct CDR3 sequences, roughly 80% of them singletons. Specimen: T cells from blood (PBMCs), unsorted or a sorted subset (not recorded which), collected before or after yellow fever vaccination (not recorded which). Every receptor here comes from a woman under 30 who received the yellow fever vaccine.

This chain uses TRBV13 with TRBJ1-1; D is uncertain. The CDR3 is 14 amino acids. The V end was cut by 7 bases, the J end by 5 bases, with 17 bases between. Per germline, CDR1 PRHDT and CDR2 FYEKMQ (reference sequence). The CDR3 region is CASKKEAGGTEAFF. The CDR3 bases are TGTGCCAGCAAAAAGGAGGCCGGTGGGACTGAAGCTTTCTTT.

Turning to this clonotype: The junction does not match germline at one end; this may be a read error. This chain links TRBV20-1 with TRBJ2-5; TRBD1 aligns across 7 bases. From germline, CDR1 is DFQATT and CDR2 SNEGSKA (reference sequence). The CDR3 covers 14 residues. DNA of the CDR3: TGCAGTGCTAGAACCGGGGACAGCCAAGAGACCCAGTACTTT. Protein product: CSARTGDSQETQYF.

The DNA of the CDR3 is TGCGCCAGCAGTGATCTTAATGGCGGGGAGCTGTTTTTT. Amino acid sequence: CASSDLNGGELFF. The V and J genes are TRBV10-1 and TRBJ2-2; D ambiguous. V was trimmed by 3 bases and J by 7 bases, leaving 9 bases between them. CDR1 WNHNN and CDR2 SYGVQD come from the germline V gene (reference sequence). This CDR3 region has 13 residues.

The genes are TRBV29-1 and TRBJ2-7; possibly TRBD2 for D (5 bases). Trimming removed 6 bases from V and 4 bases from J, with 19 bases in between. The CDR3 is made up of 14 amino acids. Germline loops: CDR1 SQVTM, CDR2 ANQGSEA. The CDR3 spells CSVRRAGLEYEQYF. The CDR3 nucleotides read TGCAGCGTGAGGCGGGCAGGCCTTGAATACGAGCAGTACTTC.

The gene calls are TRBV13 and TRBJ2-1; D is unresolved. The V gene's germline CDR1 is PRHDT and CDR2 FYEKMQ (reference sequence). The CDR3 sequence is 14 residues long. The V gene lost 5 bases and the J gene lost 0 bases, with 8 bases spanning the gap. The DNA for the CDR3 is TGTGCCAGCAGCCTCAGGAGCTCCTACAATGAGCAGTTCTTC. Translated: CASSLRSSYNEQFF. The variable domain in full, completed from reference TRBV13 and TRBJ2-1, reads AAGVIQSPRHLIKEKRETATLKCYPIPRHDTVYWYQQGPGQDPQFLISFYEKMQSDKGSIPDRFSAQQFSDYHSELNMSSLELGDSALYFCASSLRSSYNEQFFGPGTRLTVL.

The J gene is TRBJ2-3, the V gene TRBV20-1, with D possibly matching TRBD2 (5 bases). CDR3 length: 13 amino acids. The germline V gene encodes CDR1 DFQATT and CDR2 SNEGSKA (reference sequence). V lost 6 bases and J 0 bases, leaving 10 bases between the germline ends. The CDR3 DNA is TGCAGTGCCCTAGCAGCTAGCACAGATACGCAGTATTTT. Amino acids: CSALAASTDTQYF.

Details on this clonotype: One end of the junction varies from germline; a read error may be responsible. The V and J genes are TRBV4-2 and TRBJ1-4, with D uncertain. The CDR3 is 14 residues long. Germline-derived CDR1 and CDR2 are LGHNA and YNFKEQ. DNA for the CDR3: TGTGCCAGCAGCCAAGAGGGGTTGAGTGAAAAACTGTTTTTC. Its translation is CASSQEGLSEKLFF.

The chain employs TRBV23-1 and TRBJ2-7, with 8 bases that match TRBD1. TRBV23-1 is designated an ORF whose function remains uncertain. CDR3 length equals 17 residues. V trimming: 4 bases; J trimming: 4 bases; junction bases outside the gene matches: 15. CDR3 nucleotide sequence: TGCGCCAGCAGTCGCCAGAGGACAGGGAGAAAACCTTACGAGCAGTACGTC. Amino acids: CASSRQRTGRKPYEQYV.

The chain recombines TRBV6-2 or TRBV6-3 with TRBJ2-1; D is unresolved. The V gene's germline CDR1 is MNHEY and CDR2 SVGEGT. V lost 3 bases and J lost 9, with 6 bases in between. CDR3 length: 11 amino acids. CDR3 nucleotides: TGTGCCAGCAGTTATCTCGGTGAGCAGTTCTTC. It translates to CASSYLGEQFF.

The chain carries TRBV2 and TRBJ2-1; no reliable D call. This CDR3 is built from 13 residues. V lost 5 bases, J lost 8 bases, and 13 bases lay in between. Germline V CDR1 and CDR2: SNHLY, FYNNEI. The CDR3: CASSPPPVDEQFF. CDR3 DNA sequence: TGTGCCAGCAGTCCGCCCCCCGTTGATGAGCAGTTCTTC.

The chain combines TRBV13 with TRBJ2-1; TRBD2 aligns across 8 bases. Germline CDR1 PRHDT, CDR2 FYEKMQ (reference sequence). The CDR3 runs 16 residues. The junction had 8 bases not matched to a gene; V was cut back by 5 bases and J by 2 bases. The CDR3, as DNA: TGTGCCAGCAGCCCTTGGGGTAGCGGGACCTACAATGAGCAGTTCTTC. Its protein is CASSPWGSGTYNEQFF.

The chain carries TRBV29-1 and TRBJ2-5; D gene ambiguous. Germline loops: CDR1 SQVTM, CDR2 ANQGSEA. The CDR3 runs to 12 residues. Trimming removed 3 bases at V and 2 bases at J, with 7 bases between. CDR3 residues: CSVDSQQETQYF. DNA for the CDR3: TGCAGCGTTGATAGCCAGCAAGAGACCCAGTACTTC. The full variable domain, with the rest looked up from reference TRBV29-1 and TRBJ2-5, is SAVISQKPSRDICQRGTSLTIQCQVDSQVTMMFWYRQQPGQSLTLIATANQGSEATYESGFVIDKFPISRPNLTFSTLTVSNMSPEDSSIYLCSVDSQQETQYFGPGTRLLVL.

The chain carries TRBV7-9 and TRBJ2-7; no clear D gene. Between the trimmed V and J ends, which lost 4 bases and 0 bases, there was a span of 4 bases. Germline V CDR1 and CDR2: SEHNR, FQNEAQ (reference sequence). The CDR3 is 12 amino acids. CDR3 in amino acids: CASSSHSYEQYV. The CDR3 DNA reads TGTGCCAGCAGCTCGCACTCCTACGAGCAGTACGTC.

The chain joins TRBV11-2 to TRBJ2-5, with D perhaps matching TRBD2 (6 bases). Deletions cut 5 bases from V and 3 bases from J, with 16 bases between. There are 15 residues in the CDR3. Looked up from germline, CDR1 is SGHAT and CDR2 is FQNNGV. DNA for the CDR3: TGTGCCAGCAGCCCGGGAGAGGTGAACGAAGAGACCCAGTACTTC. The encoded protein is CASSPGEVNEETQYF.

The V and J genes are TRBV2 and TRBJ2-3; D gene ambiguous. Trimming cost V 0 bases and J 6 bases, with 13 bases left between them. The CDR3 loop spans 15 amino acids. The germline V gene encodes CDR1 SNHLY and CDR2 FYNNEI. CDR3 DNA sequence: TGTGCCAGCAGTGAAGCAAGGACCCCCGGGGATACGCAGTATTTT. Protein product: CASSEARTPGDTQYF.

The chain carries TRBV20-1 and TRBJ1-4, with a weak D call TRBD1 (5 bases). This CDR3 is built from 17 residues. V lost 3 bases and J 0 bases, leaving 17 bases between the germline ends. CDR1 is DFQATT, CDR2 SNEGSKA, per germline (reference sequence). The CDR3 spells CSASPARGVATNEKLFF. The CDR3 region has the DNA TGCAGTGCTAGTCCCGCACGGGGGGTGGCAACTAATGAAAAACTGTTTTTT.

This clonotype occurred once. The chain couples TRBV10-3 to TRBJ1-2; 8 nucleotides line up with TRBD1. J gave up 3 bases and V 3 bases, and 6 bases lay outside the gene matches. Per germline, CDR1 ENHRY and CDR2 SYGVKD. This CDR3 contains 15 residues. CDR3 sequence: CAISEGGQGDYGYTF. CDR3 nucleotide sequence: TGTGCCATCAGTGAAGGAGGACAGGGTGACTATGGCTACACCTTC.

The chain has TRBV4-2 and TRBJ1-1, with D perhaps matching TRBD1 (6 bases). This CDR3 comprises 14 residues. Trimming shortened V by 4 bases and J by 2 bases, and 11 bases separated the two germline ends. Germline CDR1 reads LGHNA; CDR2 reads YNFKEQ. The CDR3 DNA reads as TGTGCCAGCAGCCCGGCGACAGGCAACACTGAAGCTTTCTTT. This gives the protein CASSPATGNTEAFF.

V and J are TRBV27 and TRBJ1-5, with 9 bases fitting TRBD1. The V and J ends lost 8 bases and 1 base, in that order; junction bases with no gene match: 0. The CDR3 has 13 residues. Germline V lookup: CDR1 MNHEY, CDR2 SMNVEV (reference sequence). CDR3 coding DNA: TGTGCCAGCGGACAGGGGAGCAATCAGCCCCAGCATTTT. Its protein is CASGQGSNQPQHF.

V and J are TRBV4-2 and TRBJ1-3; D uncertain. This CDR3 contains 12 residues. CDR1 and CDR2 (germline): LGHNA, YNFKEQ. The germline V and J ends were trimmed by 3 bases and 7 bases, with 7 bases remaining between them. The CDR3 here is CASSQDPNTIYF. As DNA, the CDR3 is TGTGCCAGCAGCCAGGATCCGAACACCATATATTTT.

The rearrangement joins TRBV7-6 to TRBJ2-7; D is perhaps TRBD2 (5 bases). Trimming stripped 3 bases from V and 5 bases from J, with 8 bases between. Germline V gene data show CDR1 as SGHVS and CDR2 as FNYEAQ. CDR3 length equals 12 residues. The chain's CDR3 is CASSFSGNEQYF. The CDR3 DNA is TGTGCCAGCAGCTTTTCGGGGAACGAGCAGTACTTC.

The chain has TRBV4-1 and TRBJ2-7, with D possibly matching TRBD1 (6 bases). Looked up from germline, CDR1 is MGHRA and CDR2 is YSYEKL. Between the trimmed V and J ends, which lost 0 bases and 5 bases, there was a span of 17 bases. The CDR3 consists of 16 residues. The CDR3 here is CASSQEAGLGADEQYF. CDR3 DNA sequence: TGCGCCAGCAGCCAAGAAGCCGGGTTGGGGGCTGACGAGCAGTACTTC.

The chain has TRBV29-1 and TRBJ1-4; D is possibly TRBD1 (5 bases). The CDR3 contains 11 residues. Per the germline V gene, CDR1 is SQVTM and CDR2 is ANQGSEA. The CDR3 spells CGGATNEKLFF. In DNA form, the CDR3 reads TGCGGGGGAGCAACTAATGAAAAACTGTTTTTT.

This chain joins TRBV7-9 and TRBJ2-1; D uncertain. The V gene's germline CDR1 is SEHNR and CDR2 FQNEAQ (reference sequence). V lost 2 bases and J 9 bases, leaving 8 bases between the germline ends. CDR3 length: 12 residues. The CDR3 loop is CASSLTYGEQFF. In nucleotides, the CDR3 is TGTGCCAGCAGCTTAACTTATGGTGAGCAGTTCTTC.

Here the CDR3 DNA reads TGTGCCAGCAGTGGGCTCTCTACCTACGAGCAGTACTTC. Translating it yields CASSGLSTYEQYF. V and J are TRBV28 and TRBJ2-7; the D is unclear. Germline CDR1 reads MDHEN; CDR2 reads SYDVKM. This CDR3 region has 13 residues. V shed 5 bases and J shed 2 bases, with 10 bases lying between them.